These T cell receptor beta chains were read from a single sample in a study of T-cell reconstitution after alpha-beta-depleted transplantation in children. TCRdb re-analysed the PCR reads in MiXCR, keeping a single row per CDR3 protein. The sample records 360,000 or so distinct CDR3 sequences, roughly 20% being singletons. The source material was PBMCs from the stem cell graft donor, sampled from the stem cell graft. The receptors originated from a human donor who donated a stem cell graft to a child with acute myeloid leukemia. The CDR3 runs from the conserved cysteine through the conserved F or W. A D gene is named only where the DNA matches it firmly. Rows may omit the clone size; those that give it use once, few, many or a size class.

J: TRBJ2-1
size: NA
D: NA
V: TRBV5-1
DNA: TGCGCCAGCAGCTTGGGGCTAGCGTTTGAGCAGTTCTTC
CDR3: CASSLGLAFEQFF

J: TRBJ2-1
size: few
D: TRBD1
V: TRBV20-1
DNA: TGCAGTGCTATCCCCGCGGTGGACAGGGGCCGTTATACGGGCAATGAGCAGTTCTTC
CDR3: CSAIPAVDRGRYTGNEQFF

J: TRBJ1-2
size: NA
D: TRBD1
V: TRBV29-1
DNA: TGCAGCGTTGAAAGACAGGGCTATGGCTACACCTTC
CDR3: CSVERQGYGYTF

J: TRBJ2-5
size: NA
D: NA
V: TRBV9
DNA: TGTGCCAGCAGCGGAGGACAGTCTCAAGAGACCCAGTACTTC
CDR3: CASSGGQSQETQYF

J: TRBJ2-5
size: few
D: NA
V: TRBV6-2/TRBV6-3
DNA: TGTGCCAGCAGCGACGTGGGCCTCGCGGAGACCCAGTACTTC
CDR3: CASSDVGLAETQYF

J: TRBJ2-2
size: once
D: TRBD2
V: TRBV10-3
DNA: TGTGCCATCAGTGATCCTTCGGCGGGAGCTGGCACCGGGGAGCTGTTTTTT
CDR3: CAISDPSAGAGTGELFF

J: TRBJ1-1
size: many
D: TRBD1
V: TRBV12-3/TRBV12-4
DNA: TGTGCCAGCAGGGACAGGGGGCGAACTGAAGCTTTCTTT
CDR3: CASRDRGRTEAFF

J: TRBJ2-3
size: NA
D: NA
V: TRBV15
DNA: TGTGCCACCAGCAGAGATTTGGGGAGCACAGATACGCAGTATTTT
CDR3: CATSRDLGSTDTQYF

J: TRBJ2-1
size: NA
D: TRBD2
V: TRBV25-1
DNA: TGTGCCAGCAGTGAATATTTCGGACTAGCGGGGGACAATGAGCAGTTCTTC
CDR3: CASSEYFGLAGDNEQFF

J: TRBJ1-5
size: NA
D: NA
V: TRBV9
DNA: TGTGCCAGCAGCGTAGAAGGTCATCCCAATCAGCCCCAGCATTTT
CDR3: CASSVEGHPNQPQHF

J: TRBJ2-7
size: many
D: NA
V: TRBV29-1
DNA: TGCAGCGTTGGGTCTGGGGAATACGAGCAGTACTTC
CDR3: CSVGSGEYEQYF

J: TRBJ1-5
size: NA
D: NA
V: TRBV18
DNA: TGTGCCAGCTCACCTAACGGGGGTTCAGATCAGCCCCAGCATTTT
CDR3: CASSPNGGSDQPQHF

J: TRBJ2-1
size: few
D: NA
V: TRBV9
DNA: TGTGCCAGCAGCGCAACGGGTTCCTACAATGAGCAGTTCTTC
CDR3: CASSATGSYNEQFF

J: TRBJ2-1
size: NA
D: NA
V: TRBV7-2
DNA: TGTGCCAGCAGCTTAGCGGGACACTCCTACAATGAGCAGTTCTTC
CDR3: CASSLAGHSYNEQFF

J: TRBJ2-5
size: few
D: TRBD2
V: TRBV7-3
DNA: TGTGCCAGCAGCGCCGGGACTAAAGAGACCCAGTACTTC
CDR3: CASSAGTKETQYF

J: TRBJ2-5
size: NA
D: NA
V: TRBV5-1
DNA: TGCGCCAGCAGCTCTACAGGACCCAACAGGGAGACCCAGTACTTC
CDR3: CASSSTGPNRETQYF

J: TRBJ2-3
size: few
D: NA
V: TRBV20-1
DNA: TGCAGTGCGGGTAGCGGAAAGGGCACAGATACGCAGTATTTT
CDR3: CSAGSGKGTDTQYF

J: TRBJ1-5
size: NA
D: TRBD1
V: TRBV2
DNA: TGTGCCAGCAGTGCTCAGGGGGTACATCAGCCCCAGCATTTT
CDR3: CASSAQGVHQPQHF

J: TRBJ2-7
size: few
D: TRBD1
V: TRBV4-1
DNA: TGCGCCAGCAGCCAGGTAACCGGGACAGGGACCTCCTACGAGCAGTACTTC
CDR3: CASSQVTGTGTSYEQYF

J: TRBJ2-1
size: NA
D: NA
V: TRBV20-1
DNA: TGCAGTGCTAGTCGGGGGGCTAGTAATGAGCAGTTCTTC
CDR3: CSASRGASNEQFF

J: TRBJ2-7
size: NA
D: NA
V: TRBV5-5
DNA: TGTGCCAGCAGAGCCCGCGCAGGGTTCAGCGACGAGCAGTACTTC
CDR3: CASRARAGFSDEQYF

J: TRBJ2-1
size: NA
D: NA
V: TRBV4-3
DNA: TGCGCCAGCAGCCAAGTGGGGTACTCCTACAATGAGCAGTTCTTC
CDR3: CASSQVGYSYNEQFF

J: TRBJ2-7
size: many
D: TRBD2
V: TRBV12-3/TRBV12-4
DNA: TGTGCCAGCAGCAGTACGGGGGGTGGCGAGCAGTACTTC
CDR3: CASSSTGGGEQYF

J: TRBJ1-5
size: NA
D: TRBD1
V: TRBV24-1
DNA: TGTGCCACCAGTGATCCTCGGACAGGGACGGGCAATCAGCCCCAGCATTTT
CDR3: CATSDPRTGTGNQPQHF

J: TRBJ2-7
size: few
D: TRBD1
V: TRBV10-3
DNA: TGTGCCATCACCACCGGGACAGGGGGCTACGAGCAGTACTTC
CDR3: CAITTGTGGYEQYF

J: TRBJ2-3
size: NA
D: TRBD2
V: TRBV12-3/TRBV12-4
DNA: TGTGCCAGCAGGATTGGACTAGCGGGAGGGACAGATACGCAGTATTTT
CDR3: CASRIGLAGGTDTQYF

J: TRBJ2-7
size: few
D: TRBD1
V: TRBV9
DNA: TGTGCCAGCAGCGCCGGGACAGGGACTTCCTACGAGCAGTACTTC
CDR3: CASSAGTGTSYEQYF

J: TRBJ2-3
size: many
D: NA
V: TRBV12-3/TRBV12-4
DNA: TGTGCCAGCAGTCCACATGGGAGCGGAACCCCCCCAGATACGCAGTATTTT
CDR3: CASSPHGSGTPPDTQYF

J: TRBJ1-6
size: many
D: NA
V: TRBV12-3/TRBV12-4
DNA: TGTGCCAGCAGTTCGACAAGGGAAGATTCACCCCTCCACTTT
CDR3: CASSSTREDSPLHF

J: TRBJ2-7
size: NA
D: NA
V: TRBV20-1
DNA: TGCAGTCTCAAGGGGGGGGCGAGGGAGCAGTACTTC
CDR3: CSLKGGAREQYF

J: TRBJ2-7
size: many
D: NA
V: TRBV25-1
DNA: TGTGCCAGCAGTGGGGGATACGAGCAGTACTTC
CDR3: CASSGGYEQYF

J: TRBJ2-7
size: NA
D: NA
V: TRBV7-8
DNA: TGTGCCAGCAGCTTAATAAGTCAGGGATCCTACGAGCAGTACTTC
CDR3: CASSLISQGSYEQYF

J: TRBJ2-5
size: few
D: NA
V: TRBV28
DNA: TGTGCCAGCAGTTTATTCCAGGGACTGGGGGAGACCCAGTACTTC
CDR3: CASSLFQGLGETQYF

J: TRBJ2-1
size: few
D: TRBD2
V: TRBV7-8
DNA: TGTGCCAGCAGCCGCAGCCCGGGGGGTTACAATGAGCAGTTCTTC
CDR3: CASSRSPGGYNEQFF

J: TRBJ2-6
size: few
D: NA
V: TRBV5-1
DNA: TGCGCCAGCGCGGACTATCGAAGTTACTCTGGGGCCAACGTCCTGACTTTC
CDR3: CASADYRSYSGANVLTF

J: TRBJ1-2
size: few
D: TRBD1
V: TRBV2
DNA: TGTGCCAGCAGTGGGACAGGGGGAAGTAACTATGGCTACACCTTC
CDR3: CASSGTGGSNYGYTF

J: TRBJ1-1
size: few
D: TRBD1
V: TRBV12-3/TRBV12-4
DNA: TGTGCCAGCAGTGCCCGACAGGGGGCGGCTGCGAACACTGAAGCTTTCTTT
CDR3: CASSARQGAAANTEAFF